Following are 30 T cell receptor beta chains from one sample sequenced in a study of blood T cell repertoires in COVID-19 (dated by TCRdb to 2020 to 2021). The library came from the immunoSEQ multiplex PCR assay. The table was pulled from immuneACCESS by TCRdb, which kept in-frame rearrangements only. Such tables lose some clones; where checked, under half of the loss comes from unresolved V genes, and the rest has no known cause. This sample comprises about 130,000 clones, over 80% of them detected only once. The ten largest clones add up to around 9.8% of the sample. The material sequenced was peripheral blood. These receptors all stem from a man in his forties or fifties with active or convalescent COVID-19.

With respect to this clone: The junction departs from the called germline gene at one end, perhaps through a read error. Other DNA sequences in the same sample also yield this CDR3. The V call is TRBV4-2, the J call TRBJ2-7; D possibly corresponds to TRBD1 (6 bases). This CDR3 contains 14 residues. CDR1 and CDR2 (germline): LGHNA, YNFKEQ. As DNA, the CDR3 is TGTGCCAGCAGTCAAGATACAGGGAAATACGAGCAGTACTTC. This encodes CASSQDTGKYEQYF.

V gene TRBV2 combines with J gene TRBJ2-7, with 11 bases identical to TRBD1. J was trimmed by 6 bases and V by 6 bases; bases with no gene match: 10. This CDR3 region has 15 residues. The germline CDR1 and CDR2 sequences are SNHLY and FYNNEI. The CDR3 nucleotides read TGTGCCAGCAGCCTAGGACAGGGGGCATCTTCCGAGCAGTACTTC. Amino acid sequence: CASSLGQGASSEQYF.

V is TRBV4-2 and J is TRBJ2-2; possibly TRBD1 for D (6 bases). The CDR3 consists of 15 residues. V was pared by 0 bases and J by 7 bases, with 12 bases between. The germline gives CDR1 LGHNA, CDR2 YNFKEQ. The CDR3 coding sequence is TGTGCCAGCAGCCAAGACTATTTACAGGGCGGGGAGCTGTTTTTT. Its protein product is CASSQDYLQGGELFF.

This clone was seen just once. This rearrangement joins TRBV7-3 to TRBJ2-3; 16 bases map to TRBD2. The CDR3 totals 18 residues. Germline V gene lookup returns CDR1 SGHTA and CDR2 FQGTGA. After removal of 5 bases from V and 1 base from J, the junction contained 6 bases not matched to a gene. In DNA, the CDR3 is TGTGCCAGCAGCCCGGGACTAGCGGGGGGGCCCGGCACAGATACGCAGTATTTT. This codes for CASSPGLAGGPGTDTQYF. The variable domain in full, completed from reference TRBV7-3 and TRBJ2-3, reads GAGVSQTPSNKVTEKGKYVELRCDPISGHTALYWYRQSLGQGPEFLIYFQGTGAADDSGLPNDRFFAVRPEGSVSTLKIQRTERGDSAVYLCASSPGLAGGPGTDTQYFGPGTRLTVL.

The V gene is TRBV19, the J gene TRBJ2-3; 7 nucleotides align to TRBD1. This CDR3 contains 13 residues. Germline CDR1 reads LNHDA; CDR2 reads SQIVND (reference sequence). The V segment lost 7 bases and the J segment 3 bases; nucleotides outside the gene matches: 4. The CDR3 here is CASTQQGTDTQYF. DNA of the CDR3: TGTGCCAGTACTCAACAGGGGACAGATACGCAGTATTTT.

The chain has TRBV6-5 and TRBJ2-7; 8 nucleotides match TRBD1. The germline V gene encodes CDR1 MNHEY and CDR2 SVGAGI. The V gene end was trimmed by 2 bases and the J gene end by 2 bases; junction bases not matched to a gene: 2. The CDR3 length is 14 residues. CDR3 DNA: TGTGCCAGCAGTTACGGGACAGGCACCTACGAGCAGTACTTC. This codes for CASSYGTGTYEQYF.

The chain links TRBV12-5 to TRBJ2-1, with TRBD1 identical over 9 bases. The junction had 2 bases not matched to a gene; V was cut back by 1 base and J by 4 bases. Germline loops: CDR1 LGHNT, CDR2 FRNRAP. CDR3 size: 15 residues. The CDR3 loop reads CASGLGDRVYNEQFF. Written as DNA, the CDR3 is TGTGCTAGTGGTTTGGGGGACAGGGTGTACAATGAGCAGTTCTTC.

The rearrangement uses TRBV9 and TRBJ2-2; 10 bases match TRBD1. After removal of 4 bases from V and 4 bases from J, the junction contained 4 bases not matched to a gene. The germline gives CDR1 SGDLS, CDR2 YYNGEE. The CDR3 runs 15 residues. DNA for the CDR3: TGTGCCAGCAGCCCCGGGACAGGGGTCACCGGGGAGCTGTTTTTT. Its translation: CASSPGTGVTGELFF. Full variable domain (rest looked up from reference TRBV9 and TRBJ2-2): DSGVTQTPKHLITATGQRVTLRCSPRSGDLSVYWYQQSLDQGLQFLIQYYNGEERAKGNILERFSAQQFPDLHSELNLSSLELGDSALYFCASSPGTGVTGELFFGEGSRLTVL.

The CDR3 nucleotides are TGCGCCAGCAGCCCAGGGACAGTTGGGTTGGGAGATACGCAGTATTTT. The encoded protein is CASSPGTVGLGDTQYF. This rearrangement joins TRBV5-1 to TRBJ2-3, with 7 bases matching TRBD1. J was trimmed by 5 bases and V by 4 bases; bases with no gene match: 13. The CDR3 spans 16 residues. In germline, CDR1 is SGHRS, CDR2 YFSETQ.

The chain is built from TRBV20-1 and TRBJ1-2; the D is unclear. Trimming cost V 0 bases and J 6 bases, with 5 bases left between them. Per the germline V gene, CDR1 is DFQATT and CDR2 is SNEGSKA (reference sequence). CDR3 length: 11 residues. The chain's CDR3 is CSARDLDGYTF. The CDR3 DNA follows: TGCAGTGCTAGAGATCTAGATGGCTACACCTTC.

The chain couples TRBV5-5 to TRBJ1-5, with D possibly matching TRBD1 (6 bases). CDR1 SGHKS and CDR2 YYEKEE come from the germline V gene (reference sequence). CDR3 length: 15 residues. The V and J ends lost 2 bases and 3 bases respectively, with 12 bases between them. This CDR3 reads CASSLTGSLNQPQHF. CDR3 nucleotide sequence: TGTGCCAGCAGCTTAACAGGGTCTCTCAATCAGCCCCAGCATTTT. Using reference TRBV5-5 and TRBJ1-5 for the parts outside the CDR3, the full variable domain is DAGVTQSPTHLIKTRGQQVTLRCSPISGHKSVSWYQQVLGQGPQFIFQYYEKEERGRGNFPDRFSARQFPNYSSELNVNALLLGDSALYLCASSLTGSLNQPQHFGDGTRLSIL.

This clone was counted once. This chain uses TRBV6-2 or TRBV6-3 with TRBJ2-3; TRBD1 matches 12 bases. Trimming removed 0 bases from V and 5 bases from J; junction bases left unmatched: 3. The CDR3 sequence is 16 residues long. Germline V lookup: CDR1 MNHEY, CDR2 SVGEGT. The CDR3 DNA follows: TGTGCCAGCAGTTACTCCGGGACAGGGGGCGTAGATACGCAGTATTTT. Translation: CASSYSGTGGVDTQYF.

This clone was detected a few times. The gene calls are TRBV7-3 and TRBJ2-3; D gene ambiguous. The germline V gene has CDR1 SGHTA and CDR2 FQGTGA. V lost 3 bases and J 6 bases, leaving 10 bases between the germline ends. The CDR3 sequence is 13 residues long. The CDR3 loop is CASSLNARDTQYF. The CDR3 DNA reads TGTGCCAGCAGCTTGAATGCTCGGGATACGCAGTATTTT.

V usage is TRBV2 and J usage is TRBJ2-5; TRBD1 agrees at 9 bases. V was pared by 5 bases and J by 4 bases, with 5 bases of the junction left unmatched. CDR1 SNHLY and CDR2 FYNNEI come from the germline V gene. The CDR3 is 14 residues long. The CDR3 reads CASSNTGGIETQYF. The CDR3 DNA sequence: TGTGCCAGCAGTAATACAGGGGGCATAGAGACCCAGTACTTC.

The rearrangement uses TRBV19 and TRBJ1-5; the D is unclear. V lost 8 bases and J lost 3, with 14 bases in between. This CDR3 has 14 residues. Germline V gives CDR1 LNHDA, CDR2 SQIVND (reference sequence). CDR3 coding DNA: TGTGCCAGTCGATCGCTTCAGAACAATCAGCCCCAGCATTTT. Translated, it gives CASRSLQNNQPQHF.

The sample holds one count of this clone. The chain employs TRBV19 and TRBJ2-6, with no clear D. Germline CDR1 LNHDA, CDR2 SQIVND (reference sequence). The CDR3 consists of 15 residues. V shed 5 bases and J shed 0 bases, with 8 bases lying between them. The CDR3 region is CASSGGSSGANVLTF. CDR3 nucleotide sequence: TGTGCCAGTAGTGGCGGTAGCTCTGGGGCCAACGTCCTGACTTTC.

The gene calls are TRBV18 and TRBJ2-7; 7 nucleotides agree with TRBD1. V lost 4 bases and J lost 5; bases outside the gene matches: 5. The CDR3 contains 13 residues. Germline V gene sequence: CDR1 KGHSH, CDR2 LQKENI. Here the CDR3 reads CASSQDRVNEQYF. The CDR3 DNA reads as TGTGCCAGCTCACAAGACAGGGTCAACGAGCAGTACTTC.

This clone was observed once. The genes are TRBV7-9 and TRBJ2-5; TRBD2 agrees at 12 bases. Trimming cost V 5 bases and J 2 bases; bases outside gene matches: 6. This CDR3 region has 16 residues. Germline CDR1 is SEHNR and CDR2 is FQNEAQ (reference sequence). The CDR3 region has the DNA TGTGCCAGCAGCCGACTCCTAGCGGGGGGGCAAGAGACCCAGTACTTC. It encodes CASSRLLAGGQETQYF. The full variable domain, its missing parts supplied by reference TRBV7-9 and TRBJ2-5, is DTGVSQNPRHKITKRGQNVTFRCDPISEHNRLYWYRQTLGQGPEFLTYFQNEAQLEKSRLLSDRFSAERPKGSFSTLEIQRTEQGDSAMYLCASSRLLAGGQETQYFGPGTRLLVL.

V usage is TRBV12-2 and J usage is TRBJ2-3; TRBD2 is the table's D call, not checked against the DNA. TRBV12-2 is listed as a pseudogene. The CDR3 loop spans 17 amino acids. The CDR3: CASRPSPLAGGSDTQYF. CDR3 DNA: TGTGCAAGTCGACCATCCCCCCTAGCGGGGGGGTCAGATACGCAGTATTTT.

V and J are TRBV7-2 and TRBJ2-7, with TRBD2 as a possible D gene (5 bases). CDR1 and CDR2 from the germline V gene are SGHTA and FQGNSA. CDR3 length: 14 amino acids. The germline V and J ends were trimmed by 3 bases and 1 base, with 10 bases remaining between them. CDR3 coding DNA: TGTGCCAGCAGCTTTACGTCGGGGTCCTACGAGCAGTACTTC. It translates to CASSFTSGSYEQYF.

In DNA, the CDR3 is TGTGCCAGTAGTATAGTAAGAGGGTGGTCCGGGGAGCTGTTTTTT. This gives the protein CASSIVRGWSGELFF. The gene calls are TRBV19 and TRBJ2-2; TRBD2 might be the D (5 bases). In germline, CDR1 is LNHDA, CDR2 SQIVND (reference sequence). The CDR3 runs 15 residues. V was trimmed by 1 base and J by 6 bases, leaving 12 bases between them.

The chain employs TRBV7-3 and TRBJ1-2; a possible D gene is TRBD1 (6 bases). V was shortened by 2 bases and J by 3 bases, with 10 bases between the two germline ends. Germline CDR1 and CDR2: SGHTA and FQGTGA. This CDR3 region has 14 residues. The CDR3 loop is CASSLSGGDYGYTF. CDR3 nucleotides: TGTGCCAGCAGCTTATCGGGGGGCGACTATGGCTACACCTTC.

The DNA of the CDR3 is TGTGCCAGCAGGGGGGGACTAGCTTTAGATACGCAGTATTTT. Amino acid sequence: CASRGGLALDTQYF. J is TRBJ2-3 and V is TRBV9, with 9 bases aligning to TRBD2. V was clipped by 5 bases and J by 5 bases; unmatched bases: 6. This CDR3 is 14 amino acids long. Per germline, CDR1 SGDLS and CDR2 YYNGEE.

This chain joins TRBV6-5 and TRBJ1-3, with D tentatively TRBD1 (5 bases). V was clipped by 2 bases and J by 4 bases, with 9 bases between them. Looked up from germline, CDR1 is MNHEY and CDR2 is SVGAGI. The CDR3 runs to 14 residues. The CDR3 DNA is TGTGCCAGCAGTTACGCGGGGCAAGGAAACACCATATATTTT. It is translated as CASSYAGQGNTIYF.

This chain connects TRBV6-6 to TRBJ1-6; maybe TRBD1 (6 bases). V shed 3 bases and J shed 6 bases, with 12 bases lying between them. Per germline, CDR1 MNHNY and CDR2 SVGAGI (reference sequence). This CDR3 contains 15 residues. DNA of the CDR3: TGTGCCAGCAGTTATACGGGGGGCGTTAATTCACCCCTCCACTTT. Its protein is CASSYTGGVNSPLHF.

The chain uses TRBV6-6 and TRBJ2-7, with D unresolved. The CDR3 has 9 residues. V was trimmed by 9 bases and J by 5 bases, leaving 5 bases between them. Germline CDR1 MNHNY, CDR2 SVGAGI (reference sequence). For the CDR3, the DNA is TGTGCCAGTTTTAACGAGCAGTACTTC. Protein: CASFNEQYF.

The chain joins TRBV25-1 to TRBJ1-2, with a weak D call TRBD1 (6 bases). The germline CDR1 and CDR2 sequences are MGHDK and SYGVNS. This CDR3 is built from 14 residues. Trimming took 4 bases from V and 7 from J, leaving 16 bases between them. The CDR3 protein is CASSAMAGASGYTF. The CDR3 DNA sequence: TGTGCCAGCAGTGCAATGGCAGGGGCCAGTGGCTACACCTTC.

V usage is TRBV5-1 and J usage is TRBJ1-1; 8 bases map to TRBD1. CDR1 SGHRS and CDR2 YFSETQ come from the germline V gene. V lost 4 bases to trimming and J lost 7 bases; unmatched junction nucleotides: 3. The length of the CDR3 is 12 residues. The DNA for the CDR3 is TGCGCCAGCAGCCCAGACAGGGGTGAAGCTTTCTTT. Translated, it gives CASSPDRGEAFF.

As for this clone: Other nucleotide sequences in the sample specify the same CDR3. The V and J genes are TRBV5-1 and TRBJ1-4; TRBD1 agrees at 8 bases. This CDR3 is built from 15 residues. In germline, CDR1 is SGHRS, CDR2 YFSETQ. Trimming took 0 bases from V and 8 from J; bases not matched to a gene: 6. The CDR3: CASSLGQGAREKLFF. CDR3 nucleotides: TGCGCCAGCAGCTTGGGTCAGGGGGCAAGGGAAAAACTGTTTTTT.

CDR3 sequence: CASSKPQGGKDGYTF. The DNA for the CDR3 is TGTGCCAGTAGTAAACCGCAGGGGGGTAAGGATGGCTACACCTTC. The V and J genes are TRBV19 and TRBJ1-2, with 7 bases aligning to TRBD1. Germline V lookup: CDR1 LNHDA, CDR2 SQIVND (reference sequence). The CDR3 length is 15 residues. V lost 4 bases and J lost 6; bases outside the gene matches: 11.